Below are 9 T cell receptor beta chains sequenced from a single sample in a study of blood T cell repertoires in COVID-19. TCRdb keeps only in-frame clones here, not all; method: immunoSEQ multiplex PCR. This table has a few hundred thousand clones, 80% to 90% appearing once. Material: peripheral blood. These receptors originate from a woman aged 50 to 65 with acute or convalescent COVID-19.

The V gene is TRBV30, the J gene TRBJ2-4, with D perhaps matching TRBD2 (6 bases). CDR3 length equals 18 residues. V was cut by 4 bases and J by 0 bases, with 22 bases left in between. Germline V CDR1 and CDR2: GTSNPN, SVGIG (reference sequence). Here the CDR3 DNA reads TGTGCCTGGACCCTCTCCCGGGGGACCAATCTAGCCAAAAACATTCAGTACTTC. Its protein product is CAWTLSRGTNLAKNIQYF.

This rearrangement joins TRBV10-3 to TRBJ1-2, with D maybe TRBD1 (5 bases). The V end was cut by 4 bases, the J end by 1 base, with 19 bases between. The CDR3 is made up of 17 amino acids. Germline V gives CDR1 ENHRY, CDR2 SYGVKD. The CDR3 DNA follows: TGTGCCATCAGTGTCGAAGGGGCTCTCGTCAATAACTATGGCTACACCTTC. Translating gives CAISVEGALVNNYGYTF.

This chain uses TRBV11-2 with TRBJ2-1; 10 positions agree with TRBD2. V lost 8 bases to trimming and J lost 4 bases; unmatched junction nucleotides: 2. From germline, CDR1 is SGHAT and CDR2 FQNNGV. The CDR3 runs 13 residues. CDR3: CASASGSYNEQFF. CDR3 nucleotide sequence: TGTGCCAGCGCTAGCGGGAGTTACAATGAGCAGTTCTTC.

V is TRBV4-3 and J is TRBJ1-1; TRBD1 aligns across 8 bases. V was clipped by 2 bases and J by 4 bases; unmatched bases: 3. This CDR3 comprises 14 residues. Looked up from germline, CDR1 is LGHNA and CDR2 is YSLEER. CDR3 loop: CASSQIQGGTEAFF. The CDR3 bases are TGCGCCAGCAGCCAAATACAGGGGGGCACTGAAGCTTTCTTT.

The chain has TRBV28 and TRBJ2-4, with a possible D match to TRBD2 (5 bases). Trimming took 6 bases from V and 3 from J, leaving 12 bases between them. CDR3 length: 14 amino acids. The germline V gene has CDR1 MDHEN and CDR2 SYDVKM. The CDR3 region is CASSTRRGKNIQYF. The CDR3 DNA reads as TGTGCCAGCAGCACACGTCGGGGCAAAAACATTCAGTACTTC. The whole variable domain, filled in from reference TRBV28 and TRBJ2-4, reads DVKVTQSSRYLVKRTGEKVFLECVQDMDHENMFWYRQDPGLGLRLIYFSYDVKMKEKGDIPEGYSVSREKKERFSLILESASTNQTSMYLCASSTRRGKNIQYFGAGTRLSVL.

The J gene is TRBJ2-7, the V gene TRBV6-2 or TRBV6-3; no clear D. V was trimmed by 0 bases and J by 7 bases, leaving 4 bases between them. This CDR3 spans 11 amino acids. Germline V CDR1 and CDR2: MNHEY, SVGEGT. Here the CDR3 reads CASSYSREQYF. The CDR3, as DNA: TGTGCCAGCAGTTACTCCCGGGAGCAGTACTTC.

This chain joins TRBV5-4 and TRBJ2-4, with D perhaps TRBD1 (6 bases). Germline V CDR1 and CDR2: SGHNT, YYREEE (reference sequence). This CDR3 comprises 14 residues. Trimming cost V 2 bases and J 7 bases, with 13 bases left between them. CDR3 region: CASSFKQGDNIQYF. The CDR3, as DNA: TGTGCCAGCAGCTTTAAACAGGGCGACAACATTCAGTACTTC.

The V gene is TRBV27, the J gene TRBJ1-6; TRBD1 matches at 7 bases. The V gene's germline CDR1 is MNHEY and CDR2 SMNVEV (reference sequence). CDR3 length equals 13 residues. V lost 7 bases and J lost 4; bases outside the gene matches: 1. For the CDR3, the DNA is TGTGCCAGCAAGGGACAGTATAATTCACCCCTCCACTTT. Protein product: CASKGQYNSPLHF.

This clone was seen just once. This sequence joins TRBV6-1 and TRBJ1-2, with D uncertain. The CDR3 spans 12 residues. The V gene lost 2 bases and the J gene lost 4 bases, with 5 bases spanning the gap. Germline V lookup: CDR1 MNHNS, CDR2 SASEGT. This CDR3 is CASSEQFYGYTF. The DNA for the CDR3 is TGTGCCAGCAGTGAACAGTTCTATGGCTACACCTTC.